The 28 T cell receptor beta chains below were found in one sample sequenced in a study of blood T cell repertoires in COVID-19. Data came from immunoSEQ multiplex PCR; TCRdb stores just in-frame clones and leaves some out. The table includes roughly 72,000 clones, roughly 78% detected once. Source material: peripheral blood. Receptors were obtained from a woman at least 80 years old with active or convalescent COVID-19.

The chain uses TRBV28 and TRBJ2-2, with a weak D call TRBD2 (6 bases). This CDR3 is built from 19 residues. The ends were cut back, 5 bases at V and 6 bases at J, with 28 bases in the middle. Germline V gene data show CDR1 as MDHEN and CDR2 as SYDVKM. CDR3 in DNA: TGTGCCAGCAGTGACCGGGACTGGGGAGTCCGGATGACATCCGGGGAGCTGTTTTTT. Translation: CASSDRDWGVRMTSGELFF.

The chain uses TRBV12-3 or TRBV12-4 and TRBJ2-1, with D perhaps matching TRBD2 (6 bases). The CDR3 spans 12 residues. The V gene lost 6 bases and the J gene lost 4 bases, with 7 bases spanning the gap. CDR3 residues: CASRGGYNEQFF. The DNA of the CDR3 is TGTGCCAGCAGGGGGGGTTACAATGAGCAGTTCTTC.

The rearrangement joins TRBV18 to TRBJ1-2, with TRBD1 matching over 8 bases. CDR3 length: 12 amino acids. V was clipped by 6 bases and J by 6 bases; unmatched bases: 3. Germline V gene data show CDR1 as KGHSH and CDR2 as LQKENI. The DNA for the CDR3 is TGTGCCAGCTCGCAGGGACAGGATGGCTACACCTTC. Amino acids: CASSQGQDGYTF.

The genes are TRBV29-1 and TRBJ2-1; 11 positions agree with TRBD1. The CDR3 is 13 amino acids. Germline V lookup: CDR1 SQVTM, CDR2 ANQGSEA. Trimming at V came to 7 bases and at J to 8 bases, leaving 7 bases not matched to a gene. The CDR3 protein is CSARTGGWDEQFF. CDR3 in DNA: TGCAGCGCCCGGACAGGGGGCTGGGATGAGCAGTTCTTC.

The CDR3 here is CASSLRRGFYEQYF. CDR3 sequence (DNA): TGTGCCAGCAGCCTGCGGCGGGGTTTCTACGAGCAGTACTTC. The V and J genes are TRBV7-2 and TRBJ2-7; D may be TRBD2 (6 bases). Between the trimmed V and J ends, which lost 5 bases and 3 bases, there was a span of 14 bases. The CDR3 runs 14 residues. Germline V gives CDR1 SGHTA, CDR2 FQGNSA.

This chain uses TRBV4-1 with TRBJ2-7; 7 bases align to TRBD2. Unmatched junction bases numbered 10, after V lost 3 bases and J lost 5 bases. This CDR3 region has 15 residues. CDR1 and CDR2 (germline): MGHRA, YSYEKL. The CDR3 coding sequence is TGCGCCAGCAGCCAGACGAGGGAGGGAGTGGACGAGCAGTACTTC. This sequence encodes CASSQTREGVDEQYF.

The genes are TRBV4-3 and TRBJ2-2; 7 bases are a match to TRBD1. The CDR3 runs to 14 residues. In germline, CDR1 is LGHNA, CDR2 YSLEER. V dropped 2 bases and J dropped 7; count of bases not matched to a gene: 4. CDR3 in DNA: TGCGCCAGCAGCCAACCGACAGGGCACGGGGAGCTGTTTTTT. Protein: CASSQPTGHGELFF.

In its sample, this clone was seen a few times. The V call is TRBV6-6, the J call TRBJ1-3; no reliable D call. The V end was cut by 6 bases, the J end by 1 base, with 13 bases between. Germline loops: CDR1 MNHNY, CDR2 SVGAGI (reference sequence). CDR3 length equals 15 residues. CDR3 protein: CASRTGDISGNTIYF. The CDR3 DNA reads as TGTGCCAGCAGAACCGGCGACATATCTGGAAACACCATATATTTT.

The rearrangement links TRBV11-2 to TRBJ2-3; 11 bases match TRBD2. Germline V gene sequence: CDR1 SGHAT, CDR2 FQNNGV. The CDR3 length is 19 residues. The junction had 13 bases not matched to a gene; V was cut back by 5 bases and J by 0 bases. CDR3 in amino acids: CASSPRPSGRHSSTDTQYF. The CDR3 coding sequence is TGTGCCAGCAGCCCCCGTCCTAGCGGGAGGCACTCTAGCACAGATACGCAGTATTTT.

The rearrangement joins TRBV9 to TRBJ2-7, with D perhaps matching TRBD1 (5 bases). Germline CDR1 SGDLS, CDR2 YYNGEE. V dropped 4 bases and J dropped 3 bases, with 11 bases sitting between them. This CDR3 is built from 13 residues. The CDR3 DNA reads TGTGCCAGCAGCCCAGAAGGGGACTACGAGCAGTACTTC. Protein product: CASSPEGDYEQYF. The full variable domain, rest sourced from reference TRBV9 and TRBJ2-7, is DSGVTQTPKHLITATGQRVTLRCSPRSGDLSVYWYQQSLDQGLQFLIQYYNGEERAKGNILERFSAQQFPDLHSELNLSSLELGDSALYFCASSPEGDYEQYFGPGTRLTVT.

There are a few counts of this clone. The chain links TRBV29-1 to TRBJ2-7, with 7 bases identical to TRBD1. The V gene's germline CDR1 is SQVTM and CDR2 ANQGSEA. Trimming removed 2 bases from V and 3 bases from J; junction bases left unmatched: 4. The CDR3 length is 13 residues. CDR3 amino acids: CSVESRQGYEQYF. The CDR3 DNA is TGCAGCGTTGAATCTAGACAGGGCTACGAGCAGTACTTC.

The chain uses TRBV9 and TRBJ2-6, with D perhaps matching TRBD1 (6 bases). The CDR3 runs to 17 residues. The V end was cut by 5 bases, the J end by 0 bases, with 15 bases between. In germline, CDR1 is SGDLS, CDR2 YYNGEE. The CDR3 sequence is CASRDSKARSGANVLTF. DNA of the CDR3: TGTGCCAGCAGGGACAGCAAAGCACGCTCTGGGGCCAACGTCCTGACTTTC.

The chain combines TRBV19 with TRBJ2-7; 8 bases align to TRBD2. This CDR3 has 16 amino acids. CDR1 is LNHDA, CDR2 SQIVND, per germline (reference sequence). J lost 3 bases, V lost 6 bases, and 13 bases had no gene match. Here the CDR3 reads CASRAGSSGGFYEQYF. The CDR3 DNA reads as TGTGCCAGTAGGGCAGGGTCCAGCGGGGGATTCTACGAGCAGTACTTC. The full variable domain, its missing parts supplied by reference TRBV19 and TRBJ2-7, is DGGITQSPKYLFRKEGQNVTLSCEQNLNHDAMYWYRQDPGQGLRLIYYSQIVNDFQKGDIAEGYSVSREKKESFPLTVTSAQKNPTAFYLCASRAGSSGGFYEQYFGPGTRLTVT.

This clone was seen only once. This chain connects TRBV27 to TRBJ2-7, with 8 bases that match TRBD2. Trimming removed 6 bases from V and 2 bases from J; junction bases left unmatched: 9. The CDR3 has 15 amino acids. The germline gives CDR1 MNHEY, CDR2 SMNVEV (reference sequence). Here the CDR3 DNA reads TGTGCCAGCAGACTCGATAGCGGGGTCCCCTACGAGCAGTACTTC. Amino acids: CASRLDSGVPYEQYF.

This clone was observed a handful of times. V usage is TRBV4-3 and J usage is TRBJ2-3, with D uncertain. The germline V gene has CDR1 LGHNA and CDR2 YSLEER. This CDR3 comprises 15 residues. Trimming took 0 bases from V and 6 from J, leaving 13 bases between them. CDR3 DNA: TGCGCCAGCAGCCAAGATGACAACATCTGGGATACGCAGTATTTT. It encodes CASSQDDNIWDTQYF.

This clone is a singleton in its sample. The chain's CDR3 is CASSLDIGHRKTGELFF. CDR3 in DNA: TGTGCCAGCAGCTTAGATATCGGACACCGAAAGACCGGGGAGCTGTTTTTT. The chain has TRBV11-2 and TRBJ2-2; possibly TRBD1 for D (5 bases). This CDR3 is 17 amino acids long. Germline V gene data show CDR1 as SGHAT and CDR2 as FQNNGV. The ends were cut back, 0 bases at V and 5 bases at J, with 16 bases in the middle.

V and J are TRBV24-1 and TRBJ2-5, with 12 bases lining up with TRBD2. J lost 3 bases, V lost 1 base, and 2 bases had no gene match. CDR3 length: 16 residues. CDR1 and CDR2 (germline): KGHDR, SFDVKD. Written as DNA, the CDR3 is TGTGCCACCAGTGATTTCGGACTAGCGGGGAAAGAGACCCAGTACTTC. Amino acid sequence: CATSDFGLAGKETQYF.

The chain recombines TRBV3-1 (or the pseudogene TRBV3-2) with TRBJ2-1; 7 bases line up with TRBD2. This CDR3 region has 15 residues. The germline gives CDR1 LGHDT, CDR2 YNNKEL (reference sequence). The junction had 11 bases not matched to a gene; V was cut back by 3 bases and J by 9 bases. CDR3 protein: CASSQLPLALSEQFF. The CDR3 region has the DNA TGTGCCAGCAGCCAGCTTCCACTAGCGCTCAGTGAGCAGTTCTTC.

The chain links TRBV28 to TRBJ2-7; 8 bases are shared with TRBD2. Per germline, CDR1 MDHEN and CDR2 SYDVKM. The CDR3 sequence is 14 residues long. V lost 7 bases and J lost 5; bases outside the gene matches: 10. The CDR3: CASTGGAKTHEQYF. CDR3 DNA: TGTGCCAGCACCGGGGGGGCCAAGACTCACGAGCAGTACTTC.

The CDR3 DNA follows: TGTGCCTCGCAGGGGAGGGTCACAGATACGCAGTATTTT. Translating gives CASQGRVTDTQYF. J is TRBJ2-3 and V is TRBV19, with D maybe TRBD2 (7 bases). The CDR3 contains 13 residues. The V end was cut by 11 bases, the J end by 2 bases, with 14 bases between. Germline V gene data show CDR1 as LNHDA and CDR2 as SQIVND (reference sequence). Full variable domain (rest looked up from reference TRBV19 and TRBJ2-3): DGGITQSPKYLFRKEGQNVTLSCEQNLNHDAMYWYRQDPGQGLRLIYYSQIVNDFQKGDIAEGYSVSREKKESFPLTVTSAQKNPTAFYLCASQGRVTDTQYFGPGTRLTVL.

This clone was detected only a few times. The chain has TRBV12-5 and TRBJ1-5; D is perhaps TRBD1 (6 bases). V lost 7 bases and J 4 bases, leaving 17 bases between the germline ends. The CDR3 consists of 15 residues. The V gene's germline CDR1 is LGHNT and CDR2 FRNRAP. This chain's CDR3 is CASAEAGAGNQPQHF. CDR3 coding DNA: TGTGCTAGTGCCGAAGCGGGGGCTGGGAATCAGCCCCAGCATTTT.

This clone came up once. The rearrangement links TRBV7-6 to TRBJ2-1, with 12 bases identical to TRBD2. The CDR3 totals 17 residues. Trimming cost V 0 bases and J 3 bases; bases outside gene matches: 3. Germline loops: CDR1 SGHVS, CDR2 FNYEAQ. The CDR3 loop is CASSLATSGRGYNEQFF. The CDR3 coding sequence is TGTGCCAGCAGCTTAGCGACTAGCGGGAGAGGCTACAATGAGCAGTTCTTC.

The chain is built from TRBV28 and TRBJ2-3, with 10 bases that match TRBD2. The CDR3 is 16 amino acids. V lost 5 bases, J lost 4 bases, and 9 bases stayed unmatched. The germline CDR1 and CDR2 sequences are MDHEN and SYDVKM. CDR3 protein: CASSPSGSVGADTQYF. CDR3 bases: TGTGCCAGCAGTCCTAGCGGGAGTGTCGGGGCAGATACGCAGTATTTT.

The chain links TRBV4-3 to TRBJ2-1, with 10 bases aligning to TRBD2. The CDR3 totals 17 residues. Germline V lookup: CDR1 LGHNA, CDR2 YSLEER. Trimming took 1 base from V and 4 from J; bases not matched to a gene: 7. The CDR3 spells CASSQALAGVGYNEQFF. The CDR3 DNA reads TGCGCCAGCAGCCAAGCCCTAGCGGGAGTAGGTTACAATGAGCAGTTCTTC.

This clone has only one observation. V and J are TRBV3-1 (or the pseudogene TRBV3-2) and TRBJ1-4; a possible D gene is TRBD1 (5 bases). The ends were cut back, 2 bases at V and 10 bases at J, with 14 bases in the middle. Germline loops: CDR1 LGHDT, CDR2 YNNKEL (reference sequence). CDR3 length equals 14 residues. The CDR3 sequence: CASSQSRDSGKLFF. The CDR3 DNA follows: TGTGCCAGCAGCCAAAGTCGGGACTCAGGAAAACTGTTTTTT.

The V call is TRBV28, the J call TRBJ2-3, with 8 nucleotides matching TRBD2. The V gene end was trimmed by 6 bases and the J gene end by 1 base; junction bases not matched to a gene: 9. The CDR3 has 16 residues. From germline, CDR1 is MDHEN and CDR2 SYDVKM. CDR3 in amino acids: CASSPLAGGGTDTQYF. The CDR3 region has the DNA TGTGCCAGCAGCCCTCTTGCGGGAGGAGGCACAGATACGCAGTATTTT.

This clone was counted only a few times. V gene TRBV19 combines with J gene TRBJ1-2; D is uncertain. The CDR3 sequence is 13 residues long. V lost 9 bases and J 3 bases, leaving 14 bases between the germline ends. Germline assignment: CDR1 LNHDA and CDR2 SQIVND (reference sequence). The CDR3 region is CASTGRAHYGYTF. CDR3 coding DNA: TGTGCCAGCACCGGGAGGGCCCACTATGGCTACACCTTC.

The CDR3 DNA sequence: TGTGCCAGCAGTTACGTGGGACAGGGCGATTTGGAGCAGTTCTTC. It encodes CASSYVGQGDLEQFF. The chain employs TRBV6-6 and TRBJ2-1, with 9 bases identical to TRBD1. Germline CDR1 is MNHNY and CDR2 is SVGAGI (reference sequence). The trim removed 2 bases at V and 10 bases at J, leaving 9 bases unmatched. The CDR3 has 15 amino acids.